The 24 T cell receptor beta chains listed next were all sequenced from one sample in a study of CD8 T cells in Susac syndrome. With random hexamers, roughly 0.5 to 1 ug RNA was reverse transcribed. Via MiXCR, TCRdb re-called the immunoSEQ multiplex PCR reads, giving one row per CDR3 protein. The table includes hundreds of thousands of distinct CDR3 sequences, over 90% detected once. Sequencing used CD4+ T cells from PBMCs. The receptor source for this set is a human donor with multiple sclerosis.

The chain couples TRBV23-1 to TRBJ2-3; D may be TRBD1 (5 bases). TRBV23-1 falls under the ORF class, with uncertain function. The CDR3 covers 15 residues. Trimming removed 1 base at V and 3 bases at J, with 11 bases between. The DNA for the CDR3 is TGCGCCAGCAGTCAATATTGGCAGGGTACAGATACGCAGTATTTT. This codes for CASSQYWQGTDTQYF.

The J gene is TRBJ1-1, the V gene TRBV3-1; 7 bases align to TRBD1. Germline trimming cut 4 bases from V and 4 bases from J; bases unmatched to any gene: 6. CDR3 length: 14 residues. Germline CDR1 and CDR2: LGHDT and YNNKEL (reference sequence). The CDR3 sequence: CASSRGDSLTEAFF. The CDR3 region has the DNA TGTGCCAGCAGCCGAGGGGACAGCCTCACTGAAGCTTTCTTT.

The chain links TRBV18 to TRBJ1-5, with D unclear. The CDR3 length is 15 residues. The germline V and J ends were trimmed by 2 bases and 9 bases, with 17 bases remaining between them. Per germline, CDR1 KGHSH and CDR2 LQKENI. The chain's CDR3 is CASSPTVTESGPQHF. The CDR3 bases are TGTGCCAGCTCACCAACCGTGACGGAGTCCGGGCCCCAGCATTTT.

The chain couples TRBV20-1 to TRBJ2-5; D might be TRBD2 (5 bases). This CDR3 is built from 15 residues. CDR1 DFQATT and CDR2 SNEGSKA come from the germline V gene (reference sequence). V dropped 5 bases and J dropped 2 bases, with 18 bases sitting between them. The CDR3 DNA reads TGCAGTGCTGGCGAAGGGTCTGAGGGACAAGAGACCCAGTACTTC. This gives the protein CSAGEGSEGQETQYF.

The chain carries TRBV15 and TRBJ1-1; D is unclear. The CDR3 spans 13 residues. Looked up from germline, CDR1 is LNHNV and CDR2 is YYDKDF (reference sequence). V lost 2 bases, J lost 0 bases, and 4 bases lay in between. CDR3 sequence: CATSRQLNTEAFF. CDR3 nucleotides: TGTGCCACCAGCAGACAGTTGAACACTGAAGCTTTCTTT.

The rearrangement joins TRBV30 to TRBJ2-7; D is possibly TRBD1 or TRBD2 (6 bases each). Germline values: CDR1 GTSNPN, CDR2 SVGIG (reference sequence). The CDR3 totals 13 residues. Trimming removed 0 bases at V and 2 bases at J, with 8 bases between. This CDR3 reads CAWSVGGTYEQYV. CDR3 DNA: TGTGCCTGGAGTGTAGGGGGGACCTACGAGCAGTACGTC.

V usage is TRBV5-1 and J usage is TRBJ2-4; the D is unclear. The CDR3 is made up of 18 amino acids. Germline V gene data show CDR1 as SGHRS and CDR2 as YFSETQ. Trimming shortened V by 0 bases and J by 1 base, and 17 bases separated the two germline ends. CDR3 bases: TGCGCCAGCAGCTTGGGCAGGAGACGAGACCTCGCCAAAAACATTCAGTACTTC. Protein: CASSLGRRRDLAKNIQYF.

V gene TRBV30 combines with J gene TRBJ2-5, with D unclear. The end of the DNA aligns better with TRBJ2-7, so the J call may be wrong. The germline gives CDR1 GTSNPN, CDR2 SVGIG (reference sequence). This CDR3 contains 13 residues. In nucleotides, the CDR3 is TGTGCCTGGAGTGTGGGGTTTGTGGACGAGCAGTACTTC. This codes for CAWSVGFVDEQYF.

The chain couples TRBV30 to TRBJ1-2; D perhaps matches TRBD1 (6 bases). Germline values: CDR1 GTSNPN, CDR2 SVGIG (reference sequence). Trimming pared 0 bases from V and 4 bases from J, leaving 12 bases between. The CDR3 totals 14 residues. The CDR3 bases are TGTGCCTGGAGTGTCGGGACAAAAACCTATGGCTACACCTTC. Protein sequence: CAWSVGTKTYGYTF.

This clonotype was observed at least ten times. J is TRBJ2-5 and V is TRBV5-6; D is unresolved. CDR3 size: 11 residues. CDR1 is SGHDT and CDR2 is YYEEEE in the germline V gene. Trimming stripped 4 bases from V and 1 base from J, with 2 bases between. DNA of the CDR3: TGTGCCAGCAGCCGCCAAGAGACCCAGTACTTC. Protein product: CASSRQETQYF.

The chain employs TRBV29-1 and TRBJ1-2; D gene uncertain. V shed 5 bases and J shed 0 bases, with 22 bases lying between them. This CDR3 spans 17 amino acids. Germline-derived CDR1 and CDR2 are SQVTM and ANQGSEA. The CDR3 DNA follows: TGCAGCGTTCCTGCGGGAATGGGCGTACTAACTAACTATGGCTACACCTTC. It yields the protein CSVPAGMGVLTNYGYTF. Supplemented by reference TRBV29-1 and TRBJ1-2, the full variable domain reads SAVISQKPSRDICQRGTSLTIQCQVDSQVTMMFWYRQQPGQSLTLIATANQGSEATYESGFVIDKFPISRPNLTFSTLTVSNMSPEDSSIYLCSVPAGMGVLTNYGYTFGSGTRLTVV.

The gene calls are TRBV11-2 and TRBJ2-2; TRBD1 aligns across 9 bases. The germline V gene encodes CDR1 SGHAT and CDR2 FQNNGV. The ends lost 5 bases at V and 3 bases at J; junction bases unmatched: 7. The CDR3 runs to 16 residues. CDR3 loop: CASSPPGQGDTGELFF. CDR3 sequence (DNA): TGTGCCAGCAGCCCACCGGGACAGGGTGACACCGGGGAGCTGTTTTTT.

This chain connects TRBV29-1 to TRBJ2-1, with a possible D match to TRBD2 (6 bases). The germline CDR1 and CDR2 sequences are SQVTM and ANQGSEA. CDR3 length: 13 amino acids. With 8 bases removed from V and 6 bases from J, the gap between germline ends came to 17 bases. The CDR3 nucleotides read TGCAGCCTCTTCTCCGGGACTCTCAATGAGCAGTTCTTC. It yields the protein CSLFSGTLNEQFF.

V and J are TRBV30 and TRBJ1-2; 7 nucleotides agree with TRBD1. There are 11 residues in the CDR3. J lost 7 bases, V lost 5 bases, and 4 bases had no gene match. Germline lookup yields CDR1 GTSNPN and CDR2 SVGIG (reference sequence). CDR3 amino acids: CAWATGVGYTF. The CDR3 region has the DNA TGTGCCTGGGCTACAGGGGTTGGCTACACCTTC.

This chain connects TRBV29-1 to TRBJ1-1, with unresolved D. V was clipped by 4 bases and J by 2 bases, with 11 bases between them. Germline values: CDR1 SQVTM, CDR2 ANQGSEA. The CDR3 totals 13 residues. CDR3 nucleotide sequence: TGCAGCGTTGTTTTCGACACCAACACTGAAGCTTTCTTT. Its protein product is CSVVFDTNTEAFF.

The rearrangement uses TRBV15 and TRBJ1-5; TRBD1 matches at 7 bases. V lost 4 bases to trimming and J lost 6 bases; unmatched junction nucleotides: 9. Germline V gene data show CDR1 as LNHNV and CDR2 as YYDKDF (reference sequence). The CDR3 covers 15 residues. The DNA of the CDR3 is TGTGCCACCAGCAAGGACAGGCCCCGGGGTCAGCCCCAGCATTTT. Its translation is CATSKDRPRGQPQHF.

The rearrangement uses TRBV12-5 and TRBJ1-1; maybe TRBD1 (5 bases). Germline V CDR1 and CDR2: LGHNT, FRNRAP. The CDR3 consists of 13 residues. Between the trimmed V and J ends, which lost 10 bases and 2 bases, there was a span of 14 bases. The CDR3 loop is CATRGLPNTEAFF. CDR3 nucleotide sequence: TGTGCTACCCGGGGACTTCCAAACACTGAAGCTTTCTTT.

The CDR3 reads CASSVAPSGSSTDTQYF. For the CDR3, the DNA is TGTGCCAGCAGCGTAGCGCCTAGCGGATCTAGCACAGATACGCAGTATTTT. The rearrangement links TRBV9 to TRBJ2-3; 7 bases align to TRBD2. The V and J ends lost 0 bases and 0 bases, in that order; junction bases with no gene match: 7. CDR1 SGDLS and CDR2 YYNGEE come from the germline V gene. This CDR3 region has 17 residues.

The chain couples TRBV2 to TRBJ2-2; 7 bases line up with TRBD2. Germline V CDR1 and CDR2: SNHLY, FYNNEI. The CDR3 is 16 residues long. V lost 6 bases and J lost 4; bases outside the gene matches: 11. In DNA form, the CDR3 reads TGTGCCAGCAGGGATCGGAAAGCGGGGAGCACCGGGGAGCTGTTTTTT. This gives the protein CASRDRKAGSTGELFF. The variable domain in full, completed from reference TRBV2 and TRBJ2-2, reads EPEVTQTPSHQVTQMGQEVILRCVPISNHLYFYWYRQILGQKVEFLVSFYNNEISEKSEIFDDQFSVERPDGSNFTLKIRSTKLEDSAMYFCASRDRKAGSTGELFFGEGSRLTVL.

Only one count was recorded for this clonotype. The CDR3, as DNA: TGTGCCAGCAGCGTATCCGGGGCCGGGTACAATGAGCAGTTCTTC. Its protein is CASSVSGAGYNEQFF. The chain uses TRBV9 and TRBJ2-1; D might be TRBD1 or TRBD2, each matching 5 bases. V was shortened by 1 base and J by 4 bases, with 12 bases between the two germline ends. CDR3 length equals 15 residues. Germline CDR1 reads SGDLS; CDR2 reads YYNGEE.

The chain uses TRBV11-1 and TRBJ2-3; D remains ambiguous. The CDR3 runs 21 residues. Germline CDR1 is SGHAT and CDR2 is FQDESV (reference sequence). The V and J ends lost 2 bases and 6 bases respectively, with 33 bases between them. The CDR3 nucleotides are TGTGCCAGCAGCTTATCTGGTGGCGGCAGAGGCCGCTGGGGAACCTCGGATACGCAGTATTTT. Its translation is CASSLSGGGRGRWGTSDTQYF.

V and J are TRBV5-1 and TRBJ2-3; 10 bases line up with TRBD2. This CDR3 contains 16 residues. V was pared by 3 bases and J by 2 bases, with 6 bases of the junction left unmatched. The germline V gene encodes CDR1 SGHRS and CDR2 YFSETQ. The CDR3 reads CASSSFSGGTTDTQYF. The DNA for the CDR3 is TGCGCCAGCAGCTCCTTTAGCGGGGGGACCACAGATACGCAGTATTTT. Filled out from reference TRBV5-1 and TRBJ2-3, the complete variable domain reads KAGVTQTPRYLIKTRGQQVTLSCSPISGHRSVSWYQQTPGQGLQFLFEYFSETQRNKGNFPGRFSGRQFSNSRSEMNVSTLELGDSALYLCASSSFSGGTTDTQYFGPGTRLTVL.

The chain has TRBV10-2 and TRBJ1-2; 7 bases map to TRBD1. The CDR3 has 13 amino acids. CDR1 and CDR2 (germline): WSHSY, SAAADI. Trimming took 10 bases from V and 5 from J; bases not matched to a gene: 10. DNA for the CDR3: TGCGCCACCGCCACAGGGGCAGGATATGGCTACACCTTC. As protein: CATATGAGYGYTF.

V usage is TRBV12-3 or TRBV12-4 and J usage is TRBJ2-1; no definite D call. There are 13 residues in the CDR3. The V end lost 3 bases, the J end lost 0 bases, and 3 bases lay between the germline ends. The CDR3 DNA reads TGTGCCAGCAGTTTTGTCTCCTACAATGAGCAGTTCTTC. Protein product: CASSFVSYNEQFF.